Following are 19 T cell receptor beta chains from one sample sequenced in a study of cytomegalovirus exposure and HLA in healthy donors. The primer mix had 60 Vbeta and 13 Jbeta primers. Here immunoSEQ multiplex PCR was the method, and the copy in TCRdb shows in-frame clones only, minus some. The repertoire holds approximately 130,000 clones, with approximately 78% as singletons. Specimen: PBMCs. These receptors all stem from a woman aged 40 to 55 in good health and CMV-seronegative.

This clone has just one count. The rearrangement links TRBV4-2 to TRBJ2-2, with TRBD1 matching 9 bases. With 4 bases clipped from V and 3 bases from J, the junction kept 9 bases outside the gene matches. The length of the CDR3 is 17 residues. From germline, CDR1 is LGHNA and CDR2 YNFKEQ. CDR3 protein: CASSLPGQGRDTGELFF. CDR3 bases: TGTGCCAGCAGCCTACCGGGACAGGGAAGGGACACCGGGGAGCTGTTTTTT.

This clone has more than one count but fewer than ten. This chain uses TRBV7-8 with TRBJ1-1, with TRBD1 identical over 10 bases. V was pared by 5 bases and J by 5 bases, with 5 bases of the junction left unmatched. Germline CDR1 and CDR2: SGHVS and FQNEAQ. The length of the CDR3 is 14 residues. The CDR3 DNA sequence: TGTGCCAGCAGCCTCCAGGGACAGGGGACTGAAGCTTTCTTT. Residues: CASSLQGQGTEAFF.

This rearrangement joins TRBV7-2 to TRBJ1-5; D is perhaps TRBD1 (6 bases). The CDR3 has 15 amino acids. Germline loops: CDR1 SGHTA, CDR2 FQGNSA. The V gene lost 0 bases and the J gene lost 9 bases, with 15 bases spanning the gap. The CDR3 region has the DNA TGTGCCAGCAGCTTAGCGTCAGGGGTTAGAAGGCCCCAGCATTTT. As protein: CASSLASGVRRPQHF.

The V and J genes are TRBV5-1 and TRBJ1-5; 8 positions match TRBD1. With V trimmed by 4 bases and J by 6 bases, 9 bases remained unmatched. Germline CDR1 and CDR2: SGHRS and YFSETQ. CDR3 length: 15 amino acids. As DNA, the CDR3 is TGCGCCAGCAGCCCTCAGGGGGCGCAAGGTCAGCCCCAGCATTTT. Protein: CASSPQGAQGQPQHF.

This chain connects TRBV4-2 to TRBJ2-1, with D possibly TRBD1 on 6 matching bases. This CDR3 is 14 amino acids long. Germline-derived CDR1 and CDR2 are LGHNA and YNFKEQ. The germline V and J ends were trimmed by 0 bases and 6 bases, with 9 bases remaining between them. The CDR3 here is CASSQDRGSNEQFF. The DNA of the CDR3 is TGTGCCAGCAGCCAAGACAGGGGCTCCAATGAGCAGTTCTTC.

The V and J genes are TRBV28 and TRBJ2-3; D is possibly TRBD2 (6 bases). V lost 6 bases and J 0 bases, leaving 13 bases between the germline ends. This CDR3 comprises 15 residues. CDR1 and CDR2 from the germline V gene are MDHEN and SYDVKM. In DNA form, the CDR3 reads TGTGCCAGCAGCGGGACTCCTTATAGCACAGATACGCAGTATTTT. Translated: CASSGTPYSTDTQYF.

This chain uses TRBV7-2 with TRBJ1-2; 8 bases line up with TRBD1. Germline CDR1 and CDR2: SGHTA and FQGNSA. The V gene end was trimmed by 5 bases and the J gene end by 4 bases; junction bases not matched to a gene: 6. This CDR3 comprises 14 residues. CDR3 bases: TGTGCCAGCAGCCCGGCAGGGGGCGGCTATGGCTACACCTTC. Amino acid sequence: CASSPAGGGYGYTF.

On this clone itself: At the DNA level, this CDR3 is encoded by other sequences in the same sample as well. The rearrangement uses TRBV6-5 and TRBJ2-7; D is uncertain. CDR3 size: 13 residues. V shed 10 bases and J shed 3 bases, with 16 bases lying between them. Germline V lookup: CDR1 MNHEY, CDR2 SVGAGI. The DNA for the CDR3 is TGTGCCACCCAAACGTCACTCGACTACGAGCAGTACTTC. This codes for CATQTSLDYEQYF.

The chain has TRBV5-4 and TRBJ2-1, with D uncertain. CDR1 and CDR2 (germline): SGHNT, YYREEE (reference sequence). CDR3 length: 13 residues. Trimming took off 4 bases at V and 10 bases at J, with 15 bases between the two ends. The CDR3, as DNA: TGTGCCAGCAGCCTGAAAAAGGTGGGCGAGCAGTTCTTC. Its protein product is CASSLKKVGEQFF.

The sample holds one count of this clone. The chain uses TRBV11-2 and TRBJ2-1; unclear D gene. Trimming took off 1 base at V and 9 bases at J, with 25 bases between the two ends. CDR3 length equals 18 residues. Germline assignment: CDR1 SGHAT and CDR2 FQNNGV. This CDR3 is CASSLARLGATAVAEQFF. DNA for the CDR3: TGTGCCAGCAGCTTAGCTCGCCTGGGCGCTACAGCTGTCGCTGAGCAGTTCTTC.

This clone was observed a handful of times. DNA for the CDR3: TGTGCCAGCCGGCCGATCCAGACAGGGGGAATCAATGAGCAGTTCTTC. It specifies CASRPIQTGGINEQFF. This chain joins TRBV19 and TRBJ2-1, with TRBD1 matching 9 bases. The CDR3 extends over 16 amino acids. V trimming: 9 bases; J trimming: 6 bases; junction bases outside the gene matches: 15. Germline loops: CDR1 LNHDA, CDR2 SQIVND (reference sequence). Supplemented by reference TRBV19 and TRBJ2-1, the full variable domain reads DGGITQSPKYLFRKEGQNVTLSCEQNLNHDAMYWYRQDPGQGLRLIYYSQIVNDFQKGDIAEGYSVSREKKESFPLTVTSAQKNPTAFYLCASRPIQTGGINEQFFGPGTRLTVL.

The gene calls are TRBV6-5 and TRBJ1-2; D gene ambiguous. Deletions cut 7 bases from V and 6 bases from J, with 18 bases between. The CDR3 runs to 14 residues. CDR1 MNHEY and CDR2 SVGAGI come from the germline V gene. CDR3 DNA: TGTGCCAGCACCCCGGGTGGTAACACCAATGGCTACACCTTC. Translating gives CASTPGGNTNGYTF.

This clone showed up just a few times. The chain carries TRBV21-1 and TRBJ2-2; TRBD2, the table's D call, lacks a check against the DNA. TRBV21-1 is a known pseudogene. The CDR3 sequence is 17 residues long. The CDR3, as DNA: TGTGCCAGCAGCAAAGTTCGGGAACACACCCGGGGCGGGGAGCTGTTTTTT. Translation gives CASSKVREHTRGGELFF.

The genes are TRBV7-9 and TRBJ1-6; 7 bases match TRBD1. V lost 1 base, J lost 8 bases, and 2 bases stayed unmatched. The CDR3 spans 14 residues. The germline V gene has CDR1 SEHNR and CDR2 FQNEAQ (reference sequence). CDR3 protein: CASSLEGADSPLHF. The CDR3, as DNA: TGTGCCAGCAGCTTAGAGGGGGCGGATTCACCCCTCCACTTT. The whole variable domain, filled in from reference TRBV7-9 and TRBJ1-6, reads DTGVSQNPRHKITKRGQNVTFRCDPISEHNRLYWYRQTLGQGPEFLTYFQNEAQLEKSRLLSDRFSAERPKGSFSTLEIQRTEQGDSAMYLCASSLEGADSPLHFGNGTRLTVT.

A remark on this clone: Additional DNA sequences in this sample encode the identical CDR3. The chain has TRBV11-3 and TRBJ2-1; 9 bases fit TRBD1. This CDR3 region has 16 residues. With V trimmed by 0 bases and J by 0 bases, 0 bases remained unmatched. The germline V gene encodes CDR1 SGHNT and CDR2 YENEEA. CDR3 nucleotide sequence: TGTGCCAGCAGCTTAGAACAGGGGGCCTCCTACAATGAGCAGTTCTTC. Protein: CASSLEQGASYNEQFF.

The chain carries TRBV18 and TRBJ2-1, with TRBD2 as a possible D gene (6 bases). The V gene's germline CDR1 is KGHSH and CDR2 LQKENI. With 3 bases removed from V and 0 bases from J, the gap between germline ends came to 9 bases. The CDR3 is 15 amino acids. CDR3 sequence (DNA): TGTGCCAGCTCACCCGGGCGGGACTCCTACAATGAGCAGTTCTTC. Its protein is CASSPGRDSYNEQFF.

The gene calls are TRBV4-2 and TRBJ2-7; 10 nucleotides line up with TRBD1. The CDR3 spans 15 residues. The ends lost 1 base at V and 2 bases at J; junction bases unmatched: 2. Per germline, CDR1 LGHNA and CDR2 YNFKEQ. The CDR3 DNA sequence: TGTGCCAGCAGCCAAGCCGGGACAGGGGCCTACGAGCAGTACTTC. Its protein is CASSQAGTGAYEQYF.

The chain uses TRBV27 and TRBJ1-2; 9 bases align to TRBD1. Trimming cost V 6 bases and J 7 bases; bases outside gene matches: 6. The CDR3 contains 13 residues. Germline V CDR1 and CDR2: MNHEY, SMNVEV (reference sequence). The CDR3 DNA reads TGTGCCAGCAGAGAACAGGGGGCAAGTGGCTACACCTTC. Protein product: CASREQGASGYTF.

This chain links TRBV25-1 with TRBJ2-5, with a possible D match to TRBD2 (5 bases). CDR1 MGHDK and CDR2 SYGVNS come from the germline V gene. Deletions cut 4 bases from V and 2 bases from J, with 8 bases between. The CDR3 spans 13 residues. CDR3 bases: TGTGCCAGCAGTGTCCTAGCACAAGAGACCCAGTACTTC. Its protein product is CASSVLAQETQYF.